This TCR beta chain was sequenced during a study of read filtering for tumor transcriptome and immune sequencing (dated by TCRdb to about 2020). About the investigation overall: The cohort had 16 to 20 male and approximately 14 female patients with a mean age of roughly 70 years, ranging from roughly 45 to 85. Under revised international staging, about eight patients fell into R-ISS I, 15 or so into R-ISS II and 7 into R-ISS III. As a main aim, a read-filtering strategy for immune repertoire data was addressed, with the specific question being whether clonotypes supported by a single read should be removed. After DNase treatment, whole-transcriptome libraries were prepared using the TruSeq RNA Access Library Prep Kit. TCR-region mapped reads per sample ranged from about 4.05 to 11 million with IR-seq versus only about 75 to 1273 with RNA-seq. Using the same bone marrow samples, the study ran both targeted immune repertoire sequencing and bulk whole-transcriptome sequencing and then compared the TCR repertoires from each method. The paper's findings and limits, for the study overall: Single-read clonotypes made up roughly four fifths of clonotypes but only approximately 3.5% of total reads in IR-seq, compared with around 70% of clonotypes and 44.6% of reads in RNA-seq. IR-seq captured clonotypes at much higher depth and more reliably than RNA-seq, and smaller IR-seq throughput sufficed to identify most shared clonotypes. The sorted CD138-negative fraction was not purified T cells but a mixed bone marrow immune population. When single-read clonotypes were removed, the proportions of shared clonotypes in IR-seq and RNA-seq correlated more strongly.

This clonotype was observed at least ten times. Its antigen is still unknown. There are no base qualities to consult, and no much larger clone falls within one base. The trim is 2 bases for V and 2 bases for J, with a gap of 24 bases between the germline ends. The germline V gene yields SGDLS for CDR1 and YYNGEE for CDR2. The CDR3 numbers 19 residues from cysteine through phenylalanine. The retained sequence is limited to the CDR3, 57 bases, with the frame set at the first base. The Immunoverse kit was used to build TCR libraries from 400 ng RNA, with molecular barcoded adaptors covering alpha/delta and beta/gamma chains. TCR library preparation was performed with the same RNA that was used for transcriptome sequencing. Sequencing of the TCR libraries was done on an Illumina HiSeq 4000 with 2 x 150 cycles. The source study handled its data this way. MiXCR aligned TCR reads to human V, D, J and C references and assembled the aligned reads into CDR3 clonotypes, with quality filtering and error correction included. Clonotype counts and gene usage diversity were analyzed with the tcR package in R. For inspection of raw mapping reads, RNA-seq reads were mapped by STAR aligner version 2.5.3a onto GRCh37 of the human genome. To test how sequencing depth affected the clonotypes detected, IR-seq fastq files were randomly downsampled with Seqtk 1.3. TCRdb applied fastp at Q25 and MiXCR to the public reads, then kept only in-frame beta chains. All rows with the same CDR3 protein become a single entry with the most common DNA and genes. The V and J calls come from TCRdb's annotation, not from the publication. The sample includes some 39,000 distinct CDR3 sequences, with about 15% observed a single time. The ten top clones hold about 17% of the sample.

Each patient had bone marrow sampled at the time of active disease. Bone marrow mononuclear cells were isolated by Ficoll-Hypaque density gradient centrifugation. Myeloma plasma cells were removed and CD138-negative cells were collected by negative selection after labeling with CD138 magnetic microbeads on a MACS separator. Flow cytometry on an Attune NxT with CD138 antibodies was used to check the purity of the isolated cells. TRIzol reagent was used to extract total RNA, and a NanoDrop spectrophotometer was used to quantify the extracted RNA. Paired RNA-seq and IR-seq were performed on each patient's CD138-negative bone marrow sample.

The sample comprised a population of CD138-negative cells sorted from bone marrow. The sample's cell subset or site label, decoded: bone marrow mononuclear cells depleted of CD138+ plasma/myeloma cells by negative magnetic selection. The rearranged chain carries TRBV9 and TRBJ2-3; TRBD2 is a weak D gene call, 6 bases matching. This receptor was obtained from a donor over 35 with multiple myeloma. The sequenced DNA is TGTGCCAGCAGCGTCCGGCCTAGCGAGGATAGCTTTGACACAGATACGCAGTATTTT. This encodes CASSVRPSEDSFDTDTQYF. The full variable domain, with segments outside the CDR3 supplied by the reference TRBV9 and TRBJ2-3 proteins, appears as DSGVTQTPKHLITATGQRVTLRCSPRSGDLSVYWYQQSLDQGLQFLIQYYNGEERAKGNILERFSAQQFPDLHSELNLSSLELGDSALYFCASSVRPSEDSFDTDTQYFGPGTRLTVL.